The 15 T cell receptor beta chains below were found in one sample sequenced in a study of T cells in Graves' hyperthyroidism and ophthalmopathy. RNA transcripts served as the template for amplifying TCR beta CDR3 regions. When the TCR CDR3 underwent first-round RT-PCR, the HTBI primer set was used. One entry per CDR3 protein results from TCRdb running MiXCR on the multiplex PCR reads. The data contain some 760,000 distinct CDR3 sequences, 12% to 15% of them singletons. The sample taken for sequencing was blood. The receptor source for this set is a woman aged 18 to 35 with Graves' hyperthyroidism.

This clonotype was recorded at least ten times. The J gene is TRBJ2-3, the V gene TRBV27; possibly TRBD2 for D (5 bases). V was trimmed by 4 bases and J by 7 bases, leaving 15 bases between them. The V gene's germline CDR1 is MNHEY and CDR2 SMNVEV (reference sequence). The CDR3 sequence is 14 residues long. CDR3 loop: CASSWSGEPYTQYF. The DNA of the CDR3 is TGTGCCAGCAGTTGGTCCGGGGAGCCATATACGCAGTATTTT.

This clonotype was observed a few times. The chain uses TRBV29-1 and TRBJ1-2; D call uncertain. Looked up from germline, CDR1 is SQVTM and CDR2 is ANQGSEA. Between the trimmed V and J ends, which lost 4 bases and 0 bases, there was a span of 9 bases. The CDR3 runs 13 residues. In DNA, the CDR3 is TGCAGCGTTGGTATACCTCCTAACTATGGCTACACCTTC. It translates to CSVGIPPNYGYTF.

At least ten counts were recorded for this clonotype. The CDR3 loop reads CSVVREPHEQYF. DNA for the CDR3: TGCAGCGTTGTGAGGGAACCCCACGAGCAGTACTTC. The gene calls are TRBV29-1 and TRBJ2-7; TRBD2 is a possible D gene (5 bases). The germline CDR1 and CDR2 sequences are SQVTM and ANQGSEA. The CDR3 runs 12 residues. V was pared by 4 bases and J by 5 bases, with 12 bases between.

This clonotype was counted many times. The chain employs TRBV11-2 and TRBJ2-3, with D possibly being TRBD1 (6 bases). V was trimmed by 8 bases and J by 0 bases, leaving 15 bases between them. CDR1 SGHAT and CDR2 FQNNGV come from the germline V gene. CDR3 length: 15 amino acids. The CDR3 DNA sequence: TGTGCCAGCTCTGGACAGACGACTAGCACAGATACGCAGTATTTT. This gives the protein CASSGQTTSTDTQYF.

This clonotype was recorded many times. The V and J genes are TRBV12-3 or TRBV12-4 and TRBJ2-1; D is possibly TRBD2 (6 bases). Trimming stripped 6 bases from V and 7 bases from J, with 19 bases between. This CDR3 has 15 amino acids. Here the CDR3 DNA reads TGTGCCAGCAGCCCTCTGGTAGCGGTAATAAATGAGCAGTTCTTC. Residues: CASSPLVAVINEQFF.

This clonotype appeared many times. The gene calls are TRBV30 and TRBJ1-2; D gene uncertain. Trimming took off 3 bases at V and 4 bases at J, with 12 bases between the two ends. This CDR3 has 13 residues. The germline V gene encodes CDR1 GTSNPN and CDR2 SVGIG (reference sequence). The CDR3 region is CAWSHSAIYGYTF. The DNA for the CDR3 is TGTGCCTGGAGCCACAGTGCCATCTATGGCTACACCTTC.

This clonotype appeared a few times. The chain carries TRBV27 and TRBJ1-2; TRBD1 is a possible D gene (5 bases). The CDR3 is 14 amino acids. Trimming shortened V by 5 bases and J by 4 bases, and 14 bases separated the two germline ends. From germline, CDR1 is MNHEY and CDR2 SMNVEV (reference sequence). CDR3 bases: TGTGCCAGCAGTCGGGACGGGGCCGGCTATGGCTACACCTTC. Translation: CASSRDGAGYGYTF.

The sample holds a few counts of this clonotype. The chain employs TRBV27 and TRBJ1-2; the match to TRBD1 covers 7 bases. V shed 5 bases, J shed 5 bases, and the junction held 14 bases outside the gene matches. The V gene's germline CDR1 is MNHEY and CDR2 SMNVEV (reference sequence). The CDR3 loop spans 16 amino acids. CDR3 DNA: TGTGCCAGCAGTCGTTCCGGGACAGCGGTTCGATATGGCTACACCTTC. Translation gives CASSRSGTAVRYGYTF.

This clonotype turned up a few times. The chain joins TRBV19 to TRBJ1-2; perhaps TRBD1 as D (6 bases). CDR1 LNHDA and CDR2 SQIVND come from the germline V gene (reference sequence). This CDR3 comprises 13 residues. V lost 1 base, J lost 8 bases, and 11 bases lay in between. For the CDR3, the DNA is TGTGCCAGTAGTATAGCCGGGACACGAGGCTACACCTTC. Its translation is CASSIAGTRGYTF.

About this clonotype itself: A read error may be the cause here, since a much bigger clone is one base away. The V and J genes are TRBV6-1 and TRBJ2-7, with a tentative D call TRBD2 (5 bases). Trimming took 10 bases from V and 3 from J, leaving 16 bases between them. CDR3 length equals 13 residues. Looked up from germline, CDR1 is MNHNS and CDR2 is SASEGT. The chain's CDR3 is CAISVGVVYEQYF. CDR3 nucleotides: TGTGCCATTTCAGTGGGAGTCGTCTACGAGCAGTACTTC.

This chain joins TRBV7-9 and TRBJ2-4; TRBD2 is a possible D gene (5 bases). This CDR3 has 16 residues. CDR1 SEHNR and CDR2 FQNEAQ come from the germline V gene (reference sequence). Trimming took off 1 base at V and 3 bases at J, with 13 bases between the two ends. Here the CDR3 DNA reads TGTGCCAGCAGCTTAGGGGGAACAGAGGGCAAAAACATTCAGTACTTC. Translating gives CASSLGGTEGKNIQYF. The full variable domain, in which reference TRBV7-9 and TRBJ2-4 provide the parts outside the CDR3, is DTGVSQNPRHKITKRGQNVTFRCDPISEHNRLYWYRQTLGQGPEFLTYFQNEAQLEKSRLLSDRFSAERPKGSFSTLEIQRTEQGDSAMYLCASSLGGTEGKNIQYFGAGTRLSVL.

The rearrangement joins TRBV5-1 to TRBJ2-5; D may be TRBD1 (6 bases). There are 15 residues in the CDR3. V lost 4 bases to trimming and J lost 4 bases, with 17 bases between them. CDR1 is SGHRS, CDR2 YFSETQ, per germline. As DNA, the CDR3 is TGCGCCAGCAGCCTTGGCCATGTCAGGGGAGAGACCCAGTACTTC. It translates to CASSLGHVRGETQYF. The whole variable domain, filled in from reference TRBV5-1 and TRBJ2-5, reads KAGVTQTPRYLIKTRGQQVTLSCSPISGHRSVSWYQQTPGQGLQFLFEYFSETQRNKGNFPGRFSGRQFSNSRSEMNVSTLELGDSALYLCASSLGHVRGETQYFGPGTRLLVL.

The sample holds many counts of this clonotype. This chain uses TRBV11-2 with TRBJ1-4; 9 bases align to TRBD1. Germline V gene sequence: CDR1 SGHAT, CDR2 FQNNGV. With 5 bases clipped from V and 6 bases from J, the junction kept 7 bases outside the gene matches. CDR3 size: 15 residues. CDR3 sequence (DNA): TGTGCCAGCAGCGTGACAGGGGGTGGGGATGAAAAACTGTTTTTT. It codes for CASSVTGGGDEKLFF.

A word on this clonotype: A much larger clone sits a single nucleotide away, making a read error possible. CDR3 coding DNA: TGTGCCAGCAGCGCCTGGAGGGGGTCCTACAATGAGCAGTACTTC. Encoded protein: CASSAWRGSYNEQYF. The chain couples TRBV2 to TRBJ2-1; possibly TRBD1 or TRBD2 for D (6 bases each). TRBJ2-7 matches the DNA end more closely, so the J call is doubtful. Germline V gene data show CDR1 as SNHLY and CDR2 as FYNNEI. The CDR3 has 15 residues.

The chain is built from TRBV27 and TRBJ2-2; D ambiguous. V shed 6 bases and J shed 7 bases, with 6 bases lying between them. CDR1 and CDR2 (germline): MNHEY, SMNVEV (reference sequence). This CDR3 spans 11 amino acids. CDR3 in amino acids: CASRAYGELFF. The CDR3 nucleotides are TGTGCCAGCAGAGCGTACGGGGAGCTGTTTTTT.